This T cell receptor (beta chain) was sequenced for a study of blood T cell repertoires in COVID-19. Background on the study: The origin of the acute and convalescent COVID-19 samples was the United States, Italy and Spain. PBMCs, B-cell-depleted T cells, or T cells provided the cDNA or gDNA that made up the material.

Per the study methods: The authors estimated nucleated cell counts from reference gene primer amplification. TCRdb's table, derived via immunoSEQ multiplex PCR, lists solely in-frame clones and lacks some. That table supplies the V and J calls and clone size; D and trimming were determined from the DNA. The sample has around 250,000 clones; nearly 85% are singletons. This CDR3 is built from 16 residues. Germline trimming cut 5 bases from V and 0 bases from J; bases unmatched to any gene: 9. Germline values: CDR1 LGHNA, CDR2 YNFKEQ. Input material: peripheral blood. The chain employs TRBV4-2 and TRBJ1-1; 7 bases are a match to TRBD1. The sequence derives from a human donor in a cohort sampled during active COVID-19. CDR3 sequence (DNA): TGTGCCAGCAGCTCGAGGACAGGCCTTATGAACACTGAAGCTTTCTTT. It yields the protein CASSSRTGLMNTEAFF.